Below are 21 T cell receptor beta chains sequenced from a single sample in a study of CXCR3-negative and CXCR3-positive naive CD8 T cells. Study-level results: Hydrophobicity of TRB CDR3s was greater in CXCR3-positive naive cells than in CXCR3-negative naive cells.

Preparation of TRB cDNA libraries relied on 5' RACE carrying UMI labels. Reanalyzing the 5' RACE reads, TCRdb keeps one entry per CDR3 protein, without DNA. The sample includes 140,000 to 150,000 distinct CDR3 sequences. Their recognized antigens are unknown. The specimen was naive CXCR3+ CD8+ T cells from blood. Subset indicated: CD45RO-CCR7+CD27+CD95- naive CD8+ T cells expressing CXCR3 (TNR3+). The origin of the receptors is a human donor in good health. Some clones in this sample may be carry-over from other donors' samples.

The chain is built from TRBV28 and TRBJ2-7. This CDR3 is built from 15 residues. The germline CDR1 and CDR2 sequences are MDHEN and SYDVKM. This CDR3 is CASSLHTDETYEQYF.

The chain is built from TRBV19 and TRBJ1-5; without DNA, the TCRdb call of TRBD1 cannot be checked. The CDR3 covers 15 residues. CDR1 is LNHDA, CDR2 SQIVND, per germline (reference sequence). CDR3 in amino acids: CASSIIRAGNQPQHF.

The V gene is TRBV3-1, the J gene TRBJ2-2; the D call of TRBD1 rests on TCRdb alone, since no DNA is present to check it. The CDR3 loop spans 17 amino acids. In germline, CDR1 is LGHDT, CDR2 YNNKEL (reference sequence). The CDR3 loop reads CASSPDPPGQLTGELFF.

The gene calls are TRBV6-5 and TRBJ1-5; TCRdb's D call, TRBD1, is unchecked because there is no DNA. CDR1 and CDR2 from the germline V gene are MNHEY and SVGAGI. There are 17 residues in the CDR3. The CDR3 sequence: CASSSGTGLEVNQPQHF.

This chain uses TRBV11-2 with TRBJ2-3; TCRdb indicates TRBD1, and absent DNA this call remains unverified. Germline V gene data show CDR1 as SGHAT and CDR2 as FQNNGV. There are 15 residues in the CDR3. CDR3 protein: CASSLGARGTDTQYF. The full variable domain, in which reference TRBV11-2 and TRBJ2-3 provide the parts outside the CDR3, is EAGVAQSPRYKIIEKRQSVAFWCNPISGHATLYWYQQILGQGPKLLIQFQNNGVVDDSQLPKDRFSAERLKGVDSTLKIQPAKLEDSAVYLCASSLGARGTDTQYFGPGTRLTVL.

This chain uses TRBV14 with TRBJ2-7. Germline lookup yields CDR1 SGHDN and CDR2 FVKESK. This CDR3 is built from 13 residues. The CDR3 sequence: CASSQEVVYEQYF.

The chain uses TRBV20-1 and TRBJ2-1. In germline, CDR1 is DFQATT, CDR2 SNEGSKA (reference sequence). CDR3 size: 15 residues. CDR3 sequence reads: CSARTPRYPYNEQFF.

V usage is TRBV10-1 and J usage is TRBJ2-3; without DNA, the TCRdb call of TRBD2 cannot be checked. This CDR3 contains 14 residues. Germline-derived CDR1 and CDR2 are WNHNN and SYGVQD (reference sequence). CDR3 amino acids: CASSEAGMQDTQYF.

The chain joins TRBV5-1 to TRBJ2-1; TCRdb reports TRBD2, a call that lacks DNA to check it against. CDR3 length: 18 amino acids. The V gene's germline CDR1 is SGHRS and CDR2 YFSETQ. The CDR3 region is CASSIGFRIAGQDNEQFF.

The CDR3 loop is CASSYSAGFSTDTQYF. The chain has TRBV6-5 and TRBJ2-3; TCRdb calls TRBD1, which cannot be checked without DNA. This CDR3 is 16 amino acids long. CDR1 and CDR2 (germline): MNHEY, SVGAGI.

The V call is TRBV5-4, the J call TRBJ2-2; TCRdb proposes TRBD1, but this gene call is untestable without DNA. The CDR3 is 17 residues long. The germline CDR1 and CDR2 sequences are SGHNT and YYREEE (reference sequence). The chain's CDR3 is CASSLLTDYSNTGELFF.

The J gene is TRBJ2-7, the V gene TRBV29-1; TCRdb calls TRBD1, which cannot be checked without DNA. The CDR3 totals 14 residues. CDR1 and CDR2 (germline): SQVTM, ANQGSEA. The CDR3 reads CSVTTGFTTYEQYF.

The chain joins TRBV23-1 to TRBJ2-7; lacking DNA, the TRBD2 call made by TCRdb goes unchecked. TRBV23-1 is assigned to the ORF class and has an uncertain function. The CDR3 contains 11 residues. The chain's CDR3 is CASREGNEQYF.

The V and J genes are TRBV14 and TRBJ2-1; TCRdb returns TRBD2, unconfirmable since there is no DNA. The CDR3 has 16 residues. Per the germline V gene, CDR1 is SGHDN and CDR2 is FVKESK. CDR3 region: CASSGGLANPYNEQFF.

CDR3 sequence: CASSSHVDRVREQYF. The genes are TRBV2 and TRBJ2-7; the D call from TCRdb, TRBD1, cannot be confirmed without DNA. The CDR3 is made up of 15 amino acids. Germline-derived CDR1 and CDR2 are SNHLY and FYNNEI.

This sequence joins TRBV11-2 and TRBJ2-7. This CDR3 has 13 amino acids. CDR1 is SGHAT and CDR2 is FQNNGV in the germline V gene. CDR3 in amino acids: CASSQIIDYEQYF.

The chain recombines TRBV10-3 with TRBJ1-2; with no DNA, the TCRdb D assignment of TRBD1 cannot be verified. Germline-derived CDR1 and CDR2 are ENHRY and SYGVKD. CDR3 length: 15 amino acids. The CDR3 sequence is CAISEENRGEYGYTF.

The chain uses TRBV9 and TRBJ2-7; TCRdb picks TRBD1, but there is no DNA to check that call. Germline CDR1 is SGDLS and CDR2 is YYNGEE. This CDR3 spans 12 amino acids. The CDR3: CASSPEGDEQYF.

CDR3 sequence: CASSFSGGEDEQFF. The V gene is TRBV7-3, the J gene TRBJ2-1; the D gene TCRdb calls, TRBD2, cannot be checked with no DNA. Germline-derived CDR1 and CDR2 are SGHTA and FQGTGA. CDR3 size: 14 residues. Supplemented by reference TRBV7-3 and TRBJ2-1, the full variable domain reads GAGVSQTPSNKVTEKGKYVELRCDPISGHTALYWYRQSLGQGPEFLIYFQGTGAADDSGLPNDRFFAVRPEGSVSTLKIQRTERGDSAVYLCASSFSGGEDEQFFGPGTRLTVL.

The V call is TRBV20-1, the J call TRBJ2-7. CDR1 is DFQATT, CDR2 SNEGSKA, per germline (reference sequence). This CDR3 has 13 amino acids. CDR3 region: CSARSPTSYEQYF.

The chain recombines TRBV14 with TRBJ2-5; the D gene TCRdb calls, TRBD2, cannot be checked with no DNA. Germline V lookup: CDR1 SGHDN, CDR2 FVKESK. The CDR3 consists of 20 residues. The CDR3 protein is CASSKGGQRTSGRAQETQYF.